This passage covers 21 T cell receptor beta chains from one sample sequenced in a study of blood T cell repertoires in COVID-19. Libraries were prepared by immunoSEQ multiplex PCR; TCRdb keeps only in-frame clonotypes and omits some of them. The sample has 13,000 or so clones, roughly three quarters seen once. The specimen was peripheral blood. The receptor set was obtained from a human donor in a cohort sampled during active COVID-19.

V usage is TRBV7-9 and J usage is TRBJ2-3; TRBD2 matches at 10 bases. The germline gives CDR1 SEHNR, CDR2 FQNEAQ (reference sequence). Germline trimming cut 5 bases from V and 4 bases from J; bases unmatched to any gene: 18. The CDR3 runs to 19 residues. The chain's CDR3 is CASSARVNPSGGRSDTQYF. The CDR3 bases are TGTGCCAGCAGCGCCAGGGTAAATCCTAGCGGGGGAAGATCAGATACGCAGTATTTT.

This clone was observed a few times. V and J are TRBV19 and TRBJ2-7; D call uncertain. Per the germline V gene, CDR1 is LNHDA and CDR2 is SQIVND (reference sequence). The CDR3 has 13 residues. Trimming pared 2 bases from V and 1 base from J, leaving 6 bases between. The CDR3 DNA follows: TGTGCCAGTAGTATACAGTTTTCCTACGAGCAGTACTTC. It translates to CASSIQFSYEQYF.

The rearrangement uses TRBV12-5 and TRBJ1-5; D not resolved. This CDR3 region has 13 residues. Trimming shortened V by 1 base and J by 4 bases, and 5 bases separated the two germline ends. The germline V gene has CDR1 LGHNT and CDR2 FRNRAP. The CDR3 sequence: CASGLAGNQPQHF. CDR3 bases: TGTGCTAGTGGTTTGGCAGGTAATCAGCCCCAGCATTTT.

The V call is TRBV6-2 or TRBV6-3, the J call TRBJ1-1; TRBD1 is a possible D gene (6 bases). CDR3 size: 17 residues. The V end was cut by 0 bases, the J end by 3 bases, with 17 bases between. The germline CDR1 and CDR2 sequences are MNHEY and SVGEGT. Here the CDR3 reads CASSYSIRRGADTEAFF. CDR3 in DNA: TGTGCCAGCAGTTACTCGATTCGCCGGGGGGCAGACACTGAAGCTTTCTTT.

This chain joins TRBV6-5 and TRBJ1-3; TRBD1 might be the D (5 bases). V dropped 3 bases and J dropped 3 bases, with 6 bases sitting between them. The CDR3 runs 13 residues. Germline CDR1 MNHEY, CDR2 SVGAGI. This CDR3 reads CASSYRGGNTIYF. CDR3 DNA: TGTGCCAGCAGTTATAGGGGTGGAAACACCATATATTTT.

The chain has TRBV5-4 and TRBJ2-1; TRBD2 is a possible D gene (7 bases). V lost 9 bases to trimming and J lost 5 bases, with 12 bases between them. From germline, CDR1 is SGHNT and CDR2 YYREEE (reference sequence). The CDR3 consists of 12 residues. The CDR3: CATGGQNNEQFF. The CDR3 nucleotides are TGTGCCACCGGGGGGCAGAACAATGAGCAGTTCTTC.

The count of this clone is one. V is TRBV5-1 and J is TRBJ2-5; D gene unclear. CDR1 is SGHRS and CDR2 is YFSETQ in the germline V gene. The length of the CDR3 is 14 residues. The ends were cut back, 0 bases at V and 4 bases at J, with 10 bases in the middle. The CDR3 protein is CASSLGTNGETQYF. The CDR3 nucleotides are TGCGCCAGCAGCTTGGGCACGAACGGAGAGACCCAGTACTTC.

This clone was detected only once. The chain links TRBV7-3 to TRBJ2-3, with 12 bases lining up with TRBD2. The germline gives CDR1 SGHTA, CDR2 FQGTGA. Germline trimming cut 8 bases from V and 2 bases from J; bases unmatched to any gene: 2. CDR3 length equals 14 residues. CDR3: CASGLAGFTDTQYF. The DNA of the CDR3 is TGTGCCAGCGGACTAGCGGGGTTCACAGATACGCAGTATTTT.

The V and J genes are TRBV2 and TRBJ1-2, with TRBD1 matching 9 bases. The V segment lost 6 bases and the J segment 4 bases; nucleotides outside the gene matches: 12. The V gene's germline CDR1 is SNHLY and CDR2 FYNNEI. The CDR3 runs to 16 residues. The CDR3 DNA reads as TGTGCCAGCAGAGGGGCCCACAGGGGGCAAAGCTATGGCTACACCTTC. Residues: CASRGAHRGQSYGYTF.

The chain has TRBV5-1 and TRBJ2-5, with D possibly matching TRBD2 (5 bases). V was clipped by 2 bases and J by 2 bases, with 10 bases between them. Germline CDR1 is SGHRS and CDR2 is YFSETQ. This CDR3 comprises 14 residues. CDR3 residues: CASSFGRRQETQYF. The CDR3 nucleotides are TGCGCCAGCAGCTTTGGACGGAGGCAAGAGACCCAGTACTTC.

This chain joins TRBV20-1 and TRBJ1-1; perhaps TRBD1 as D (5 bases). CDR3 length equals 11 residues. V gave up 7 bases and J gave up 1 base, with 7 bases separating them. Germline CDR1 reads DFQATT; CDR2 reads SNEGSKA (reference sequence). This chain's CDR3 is CSGQRNTEAFF. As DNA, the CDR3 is TGCAGTGGACAGAGGAACACTGAAGCTTTCTTT.

This chain's CDR3 is CASTAGPGRGYTF. In DNA form, the CDR3 reads TGTGCCAGCACCGCGGGCCCGGGAAGGGGCTACACCTTC. V and J are TRBV28 and TRBJ1-2; D unclear. CDR1 MDHEN and CDR2 SYDVKM come from the germline V gene. Trimming pared 7 bases from V and 8 bases from J, leaving 17 bases between. The CDR3 runs to 13 residues.

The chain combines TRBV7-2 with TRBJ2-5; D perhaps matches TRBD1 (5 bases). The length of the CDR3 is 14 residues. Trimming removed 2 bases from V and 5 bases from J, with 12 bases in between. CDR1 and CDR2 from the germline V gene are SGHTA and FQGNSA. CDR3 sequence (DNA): TGTGCCAGCAGCTTATGGGGCAGTTCGGAGACCCAGTACTTC. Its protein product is CASSLWGSSETQYF. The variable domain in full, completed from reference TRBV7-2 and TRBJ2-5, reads GAGVSQSPSNKVTEKGKDVELRCDPISGHTALYWYRQSLGQGLEFLIYFQGNSAPDKSGLPSDRFSAERTGGSVSTLTIQRTQQEDSAVYLCASSLWGSSETQYFGPGTRLLVL.

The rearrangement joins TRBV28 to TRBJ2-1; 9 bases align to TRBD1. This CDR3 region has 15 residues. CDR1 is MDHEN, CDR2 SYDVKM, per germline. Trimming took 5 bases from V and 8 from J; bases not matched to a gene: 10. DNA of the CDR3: TGTGCCAGCAGTCCCCCCGGACAGGGGACCGATGAGCAGTTCTTC. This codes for CASSPPGQGTDEQFF.

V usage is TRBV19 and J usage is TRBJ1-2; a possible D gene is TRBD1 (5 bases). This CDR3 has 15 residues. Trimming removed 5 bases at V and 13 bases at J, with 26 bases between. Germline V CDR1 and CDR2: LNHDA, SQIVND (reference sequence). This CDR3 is CASSSDRQSSRRATF. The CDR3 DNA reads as TGTGCCAGTAGTTCCGACCGACAGTCCTCGCGGAGGGCCACCTTC.

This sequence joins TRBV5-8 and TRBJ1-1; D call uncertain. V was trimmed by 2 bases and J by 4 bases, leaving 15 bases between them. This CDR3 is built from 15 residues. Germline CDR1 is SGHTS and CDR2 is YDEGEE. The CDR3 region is CASSLGRRVVTEAFF. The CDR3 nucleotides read TGTGCCAGCAGCTTAGGGAGAAGGGTGGTCACTGAAGCTTTCTTT. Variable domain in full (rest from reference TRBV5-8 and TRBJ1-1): EAGVTQSPTHLIKTRGQQATLRCSPISGHTSVYWYQQALGLGLQFLLWYDEGEERNRGNFPPRFSGRQFPNYSSELNVNALELEDSALYLCASSLGRRVVTEAFFGQGTRLTVV.

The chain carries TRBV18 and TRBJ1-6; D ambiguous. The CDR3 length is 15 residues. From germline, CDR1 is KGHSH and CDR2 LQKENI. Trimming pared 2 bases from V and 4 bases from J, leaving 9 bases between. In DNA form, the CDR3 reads TGTGCCAGCTCACCAGAAGGCGGGTATAATTCACCCCTCCACTTT. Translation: CASSPEGGYNSPLHF. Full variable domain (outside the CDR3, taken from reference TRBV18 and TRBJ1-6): NAGVMQNPRHLVRRRGQEARLRCSPMKGHSHVYWYRQLPEEGLKFMVYLQKENIIDESGMPKERFSAEFPKEGPSILRIQQVVRGDSAAYFCASSPEGGYNSPLHFGNGTRLTVT.

CDR3 nucleotides: TGTGCCAGCAGCCCCGCCTCGACAGTCGGGCTGACCTTC. As protein: CASSPASTVGLTF. The chain has TRBV6-2 or TRBV6-3 and TRBJ1-2; TRBD1 might be the D (5 bases). Trimming stripped 6 bases from V and 14 bases from J, with 22 bases between. The germline gives CDR1 MNHEY, CDR2 SVGEGT. The CDR3 extends over 13 amino acids.

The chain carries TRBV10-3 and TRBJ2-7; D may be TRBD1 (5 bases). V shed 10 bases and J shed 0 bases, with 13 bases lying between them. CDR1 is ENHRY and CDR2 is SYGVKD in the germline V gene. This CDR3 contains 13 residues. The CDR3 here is CANRGSSSYEQYF. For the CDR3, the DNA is TGTGCCAATAGGGGCTCGAGCTCCTACGAGCAGTACTTC.

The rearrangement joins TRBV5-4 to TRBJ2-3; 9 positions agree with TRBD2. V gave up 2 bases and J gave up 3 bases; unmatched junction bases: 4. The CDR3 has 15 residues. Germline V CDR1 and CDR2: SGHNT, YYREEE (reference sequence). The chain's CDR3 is CASSFAGGPTDTQYF. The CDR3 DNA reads TGTGCCAGCAGCTTTGCGGGGGGGCCGACAGATACGCAGTATTTT.

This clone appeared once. CDR3 coding DNA: TGTGCCAGCACCCGGGGGGCGTCCTACAATGAGCAGTTCTTC. Translating gives CASTRGASYNEQFF. This sequence joins TRBV7-2 and TRBJ2-1, with D perhaps TRBD2 (7 bases). The CDR3 length is 14 residues. V was trimmed by 7 bases and J by 1 base, leaving 11 bases between them. CDR1 and CDR2 (germline): SGHTA, FQGNSA.